The T cell receptor beta chain described here comes from a study of blood T cell repertoires in COVID-19. Whole-study context: Sources were T cells, B-cell-depleted T cells, or PBMCs; the material itself was cDNA or gDNA.

Trimming at V came to 3 bases and at J to 8 bases, leaving 11 bases not matched to a gene. Germline V gene lookup returns CDR1 LNHDA and CDR2 SQIVND (reference sequence). The CDR3 is made up of 16 amino acids. Original data processing: Amplification of reference gene primers provided the estimated nucleated cell counts. Assay used: immunoSEQ multiplex PCR; TCRdb lists only in-frame clones, some missing. For V, J and clone size, that table is used; D and trimming come from the DNA. Of around 160,000 clones listed, 80% are singletons. Participants reported their clinical history, and cohort assignment relied on those reports.

The clonotype originates from a man aged 40-50 years who had recovered from COVID-19. Sequences were obtained from PBMCs or T cells enriched from blood (not recorded which). This sequence joins TRBV19 and TRBJ1-4, with 8 nucleotides matching TRBD1. Here the CDR3 reads CASSITYGQGEEKLFF. In DNA, the CDR3 is TGTGCCAGTAGTATTACGTACGGACAGGGAGAAGAAAAACTGTTTTTT.